This T cell receptor (beta chain) stems from a study of identical twins' blood T cells (dated by TCRdb to the early 2010s). Looking at the study overall: Approximately 52 million Illumina reads were obtained across some twelve libraries, comprising six alpha-chain and six beta-chain libraries. The study compared TCR alpha and beta chain repertoires of three pairs of monozygous twins using next-generation sequencing to assess genetic influence on repertoire formation. The research as a whole found: V gene usage, even among non-selected out-of-frame TCRbeta clonotypes, was reported to be markedly more similar within twin pairs than between unrelated donors. Among the most abundant TCRbeta clonotypes, each donor shared more CDR3 sequences with her twin than with unrelated donors. The proposed role of the TCRalpha J segment in MHC recognition during thymic selection was stated to require validation by independent studies. The number of CDR3 clonotypes shared between two donors was mainly determined by the product of the cloneset sizes of the two donors, and no clear deviation from this trend was shown by twins. Because the twins were raised together, environmental influences could not be ruled out as an explanation for the similarity between twins.

The donors were six healthy women who made up three monozygous twin pairs. All three twin pairs had been reared together, and it was thought likely that the same infectious agents and vaccines had been met by these twin pairs. TCR cDNA libraries were prepared from RNA that was isolated from peripheral blood mononuclear cells. Concerning this clonotype: The target of this receptor is not known. The record has no base qualities; no much larger clone is one base away.

V is clipped by 6 bases and J by 4 bases, and the sequence between their germline boundaries is 16 bases long. CDR3 length: 15 amino acids, cysteine to phenylalanine. The retained sequence is limited to the CDR3, 45 bases, with the frame set at the first base. The germline V gene (reference sequence) specifies MNHEY as CDR1 and SMNVEV as CDR2. Library construction relied on 5' RACE. Sequencer: Illumina Genome Analyzer IIx. To prepare the RNA-based TCR cDNA libraries, a previously described protocol was followed, with several modifications. To prevent cross-contamination, barcodes specific to each sample were added to both ends of every TCR cDNA library during cDNA synthesis and amplification. The original methods were these. Each individual had between about 90,000 and nearly 550,000 identified clonotypes, and each library contained about 2.2 to 4 million CDR3-containing reads. Reads carrying improper barcode index combinations were removed, after which the MiTCR software was used to build a cloneset for each library. During the assembly of CDR3 clonotypes by MiTCR, low-quality reads were filtered or rescued and PCR and sequencing errors were corrected. Artificial out-of-frame clonotypes were removed by being mapped to in-frame sequences, with one indel in the CDR3 allowed. V and J gene usage similarity between donors was measured as Jensen-Shannon divergence divided by mean entropy. The public reads were run again by TCRdb, first through fastp at Q25 and then through MiXCR, and only productive beta chains were kept. Identical CDR3 protein sequences are pooled into one entry, listed with their most common genes and DNA. TCRdb's processing, not the authors' own work, is the source of the V and J calls. In this sample the table shows fewer than 450,000 distinct CDR3 sequences, around 30% of which occur a single time. The ten largest clones represent approximately 6.6% of the sample.

The chain employs TRBV27 and TRBJ1-5; the D gene remains uncertain. The source is a woman between 18 and 55 years old in good health. Material for sequencing was PBMCs. The CDR3 sequence is CASSHSVGANQPQHF. The DNA sequence follows: TGTGCCAGCAGCCATTCAGTAGGAGCGAATCAGCCCCAGCATTTT.